This T cell receptor beta chain derives from a study of metastatic and nonmetastatic thyroid tumors. Study context: Patients with malignant and benign thyroid disease provided blood and tumor or nodule tissue, whose repertoires were compared.

CDR1 is LGHDT and CDR2 is YNNKEL in the germline V gene (reference sequence). The length of the CDR3 is 13 residues. V was cut by 8 bases and J by 0 bases, with 11 bases left in between. In the original workflow: CDR3 differences across clinicopathological groups were used to build a distant-metastasis classifier for papillary thyroid cancer. TCRdb recomputed clones from the PCR reads via MiXCR. The V and J calls here are based on TCRdb, not the publication. Altogether tens of thousands of clones are present, 12% being singletons, with the ten largest covering approximately 6.2%. Until they underwent thyroid surgery, no patient had received any treatment.

V usage is TRBV3-1 and J usage is TRBJ2-7; maybe TRBD1 (6 bases). This sequence originates from a male donor with papillary thyroid cancer or a benign thyroid nodule (not recorded which). Some clones in this sample may be carry-over from other donors' samples. Sequencing was performed on blood. CDR3 coding DNA: TGTGCCAGCTCAGGGGACGGCTCCTACGAGCAGTACTTC. Protein product: CASSGDGSYEQYF.